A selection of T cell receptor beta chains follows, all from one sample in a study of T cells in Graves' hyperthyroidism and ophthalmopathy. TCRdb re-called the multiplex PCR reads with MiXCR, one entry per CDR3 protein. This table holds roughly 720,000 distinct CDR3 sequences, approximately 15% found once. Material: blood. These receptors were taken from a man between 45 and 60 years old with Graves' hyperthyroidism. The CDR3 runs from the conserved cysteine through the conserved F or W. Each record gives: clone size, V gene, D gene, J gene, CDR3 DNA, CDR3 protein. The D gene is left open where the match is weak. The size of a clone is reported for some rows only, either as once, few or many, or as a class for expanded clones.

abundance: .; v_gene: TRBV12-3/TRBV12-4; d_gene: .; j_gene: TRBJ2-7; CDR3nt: TGTGCCAGCAGTCCAACGGGGCTAGCCAGCGGCGAGCAGTACTTC; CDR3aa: CASSPTGLASGEQYF
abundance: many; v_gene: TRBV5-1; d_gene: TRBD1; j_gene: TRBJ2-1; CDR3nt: TGCGCCAGCAGTACCTTCGGACAGGCGCCTGACAATGAGCAGTTCTTC; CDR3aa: CASSTFGQAPDNEQFF
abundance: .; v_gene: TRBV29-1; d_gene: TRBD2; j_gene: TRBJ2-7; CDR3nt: TGCAGCGTTGAGGACAGCGGGAGACCGCCCTACGAGCAGTACTTC; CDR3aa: CSVEDSGRPPYEQYF
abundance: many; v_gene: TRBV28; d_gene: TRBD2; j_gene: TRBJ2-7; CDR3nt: TGTGCCAGCACGGAGACTAGCGCAGAATACGAGCAGTACTTC; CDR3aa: CASTETSAEYEQYF
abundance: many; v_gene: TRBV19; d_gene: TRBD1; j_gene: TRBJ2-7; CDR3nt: TGTGCCAGCAGCCCCAGGACAGGGTCCTACGAGCAGTACTTC; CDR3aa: CASSPRTGSYEQYF
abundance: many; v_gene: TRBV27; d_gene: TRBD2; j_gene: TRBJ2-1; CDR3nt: TGTGCCAGCAGTTTCCGTGAGCGGGGAGGTGAGCAGTTCTTC; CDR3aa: CASSFRERGGEQFF
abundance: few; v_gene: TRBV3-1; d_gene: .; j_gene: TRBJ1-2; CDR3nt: TGTGCCAGCAGCCAAGAGTCGGGGGCCGGGGGCTACACCTTC; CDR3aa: CASSQESGAGGYTF
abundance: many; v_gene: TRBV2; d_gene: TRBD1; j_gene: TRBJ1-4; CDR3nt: TGTGCCAGCAGGGTCTCCAGTCTACAGGGGACAACTAATGAAAAACTGTTTTTT; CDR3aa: CASRVSSLQGTTNEKLFF
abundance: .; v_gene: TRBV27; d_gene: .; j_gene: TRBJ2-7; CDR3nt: TGTGCCAGCAGTCCTCTCGTCCCCCACGAGCAGTACTTC; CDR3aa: CASSPLVPHEQYF
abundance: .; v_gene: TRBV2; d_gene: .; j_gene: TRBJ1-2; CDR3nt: TGTGCCAGCAGTGATTGGACAGTCGCTAACTATGGCTACACCTTC; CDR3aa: CASSDWTVANYGYTF
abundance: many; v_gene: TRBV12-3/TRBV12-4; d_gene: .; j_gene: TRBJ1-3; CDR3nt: TGTGCCAGCCAAACAGGGTTCCTCGGAAACACCATATATTTT; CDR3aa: CASQTGFLGNTIYF
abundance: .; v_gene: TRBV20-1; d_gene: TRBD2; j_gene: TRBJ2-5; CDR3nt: TGCAGTGCTAGCGGGGGGGCGGGACGGGAGACCCAGTACTTC; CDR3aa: CSASGGAGRETQYF
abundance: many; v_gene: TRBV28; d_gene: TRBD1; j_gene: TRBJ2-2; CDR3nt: TGTGCCAGCAGTACAGGGGGCACCGGGGAGCTGTTTTTT; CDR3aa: CASSTGGTGELFF
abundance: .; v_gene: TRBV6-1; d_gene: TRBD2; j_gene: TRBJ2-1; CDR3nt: TGTGCCAGCAGGACTAGCGGATGGAATGAGCAGTTCTTC; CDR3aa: CASRTSGWNEQFF
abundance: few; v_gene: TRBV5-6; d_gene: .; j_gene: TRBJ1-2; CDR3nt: TGTGCCAGCAGCTTAAGCAGGATTCCACTTTGGTATGGCTACACCTTC; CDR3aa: CASSLSRIPLWYGYTF
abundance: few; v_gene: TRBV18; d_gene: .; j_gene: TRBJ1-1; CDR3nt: TGTGCCAGCTCACGACCGGGGACGAACACTGAAGCTTTCTTT; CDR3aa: CASSRPGTNTEAFF
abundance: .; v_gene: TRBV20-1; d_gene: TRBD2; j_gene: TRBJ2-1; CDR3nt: TGCAGTGCTAGAGACCCTTTAGCGGGAGTTTACAATGAGCAGTTCTTC; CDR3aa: CSARDPLAGVYNEQFF
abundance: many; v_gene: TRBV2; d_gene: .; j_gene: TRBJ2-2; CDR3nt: TGTGCCACTACTGGGATCCGGGCCACCGGGGAGCTGTTTTTT; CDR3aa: CATTGIRATGELFF
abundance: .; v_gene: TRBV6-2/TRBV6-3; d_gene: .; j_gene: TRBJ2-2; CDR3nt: TGTGCCAGCAGTTACCGGTGGACCGGGGAGCTGTTTTTT; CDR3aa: CASSYRWTGELFF
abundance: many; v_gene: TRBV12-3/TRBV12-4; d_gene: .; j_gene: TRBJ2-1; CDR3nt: TGTGCCAGCAGCTCCTTAACAGCGGGTCGAACCTACAATGAGCAGTTCTTC; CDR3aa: CASSSLTAGRTYNEQFF
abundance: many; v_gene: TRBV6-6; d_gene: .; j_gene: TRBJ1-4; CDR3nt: TGTGCCAGCAGTTACGGCGGGTGGGGCGAAAAACTGTTTTTT; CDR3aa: CASSYGGWGEKLFF
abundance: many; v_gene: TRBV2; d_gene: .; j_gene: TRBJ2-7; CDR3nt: TGTGCCAGCAGGCCGGACGGCCCCTACGAGCAGTACTTC; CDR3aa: CASRPDGPYEQYF
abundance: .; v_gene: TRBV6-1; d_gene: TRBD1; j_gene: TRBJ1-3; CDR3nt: TGTGCCAGCAGTCTGGACAGGGAATACACCATATATTTT; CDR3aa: CASSLDREYTIYF
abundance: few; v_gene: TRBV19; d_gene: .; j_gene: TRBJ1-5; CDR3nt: TGTGCCAGTAGTATAAACAGGGAGGACAATCAGCCCCAGCATTTT; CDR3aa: CASSINREDNQPQHF